This TCR beta chain stems from a study of T cell repertoires in cytomegalovirus infection. Study background: Both a matching HLA type and CMV infection were indicated by public TCR beta signatures. Whole-study findings and limits: Dominant in the ex vivo response were TCR beta clonotypes restricted by HLA-C and specific for CMV. The study identified carriers of CMV plus the relevant HLA from cumulative public TCR beta family frequency.

The CDR3 consists of 14 residues. Per the germline V gene, CDR1 is SEHNR and CDR2 is FQNEAQ (reference sequence). Trimming cost V 4 bases and J 1 base, with 8 bases left between them. Points on this clonotype: The antigen remains unidentified.

From the reads, TCRdb called clonotypes with MiXCR, one entry per CDR3 protein. The table has roughly 720,000 distinct CDR3 sequences, about 40% seen once. This chain links TRBV7-9 with TRBJ1-3; D is uncertain. Sequenced sample: PBMCs. This TCR derives from a human donor in good health (CMV status not recorded). Some clones in this sample may be carry-over from other donors' samples. CDR3 nucleotide sequence: TGTGCCAGCAGCTCGGACGCGTCTGGAAACACCATATATTTT. It codes for CASSSDASGNTIYF. Together with reference TRBV7-9 and TRBJ1-3, the CDR3 gives the full variable domain: DTGVSQNPRHKITKRGQNVTFRCDPISEHNRLYWYRQTLGQGPEFLTYFQNEAQLEKSRLLSDRFSAERPKGSFSTLEIQRTEQGDSAMYLCASSSDASGNTIYFGEGSWLTVV.